The 22 T cell receptor beta chains presented below share a single source sample, sequenced in a study of blood T cell repertoires in COVID-19. Clones were read by immunoSEQ multiplex PCR, and TCRdb kept only the in-frame ones, dropping some. The sample consists of approximately 120,000 clones, about 85% of them appearing once. Material: peripheral blood. Receptor source: an elderly woman with COVID-19, enrolled during active disease.

The chain carries TRBV28 and TRBJ2-1; 12 nucleotides align to TRBD2. Germline loops: CDR1 MDHEN, CDR2 SYDVKM. Trimming at V came to 8 bases and at J to 3 bases, leaving 14 bases not matched to a gene. The CDR3 consists of 18 residues. The CDR3 loop is CASETSPSGRASYNEQFF. CDR3 sequence (DNA): TGTGCCAGCGAGACCTCTCCTAGCGGGAGGGCCAGCTACAATGAGCAGTTCTTC.

The chain recombines TRBV19 with TRBJ2-7; maybe TRBD1 (5 bases). In germline, CDR1 is LNHDA, CDR2 SQIVND (reference sequence). V was pared by 5 bases and J by 6 bases, with 20 bases between. The CDR3 is made up of 15 amino acids. The CDR3 spells CASSASLGAQGEQYF. The DNA for the CDR3 is TGTGCCAGTAGTGCCTCATTAGGGGCCCAGGGCGAGCAGTACTTC.

The V gene is TRBV5-1, the J gene TRBJ1-2; weak D call: TRBD1 (5 bases). Trimming stripped 1 base from V and 7 bases from J, with 11 bases between. This CDR3 region has 13 residues. Looked up from germline, CDR1 is SGHRS and CDR2 is YFSETQ. CDR3 nucleotide sequence: TGCGCCAGCAGCTTGATCGGGGGGGTTGGCTACACCTTC. As protein: CASSLIGGVGYTF.

This clone was seen just once. This chain links TRBV18 with TRBJ2-5, with 11 bases identical to TRBD2. CDR1 is KGHSH, CDR2 LQKENI, per germline. CDR3 length: 16 amino acids. V shed 2 bases and J 1 base; nucleotides not matched to a gene: 3. The DNA of the CDR3 is TGTGCCAGCTCACCAATAGGGACTAGCGGCCAAGAGACCCAGTACTTC. Translation: CASSPIGTSGQETQYF. The complete variable domain, with remaining parts taken from reference TRBV18 and TRBJ2-5, reads NAGVMQNPRHLVRRRGQEARLRCSPMKGHSHVYWYRQLPEEGLKFMVYLQKENIIDESGMPKERFSAEFPKEGPSILRIQQVVRGDSAAYFCASSPIGTSGQETQYFGPGTRLLVL.

The gene calls are TRBV3-1 (or the pseudogene TRBV3-2) and TRBJ1-6; 11 bases are a match to TRBD1. The CDR3 covers 16 residues. CDR1 is LGHDT, CDR2 YNNKEL, per germline (reference sequence). With V trimmed by 1 base and J by 9 bases, 5 bases remained unmatched. The CDR3 loop reads CASSQGRDRGSSPLHF. The DNA of the CDR3 is TGTGCCAGCAGCCAAGGCCGGGACAGGGGGTCTTCACCCCTCCACTTT.

V gene TRBV28 combines with J gene TRBJ1-3; D is ambiguous. Looked up from germline, CDR1 is MDHEN and CDR2 is SYDVKM. CDR3 length: 15 amino acids. Trimming stripped 1 base from V and 1 base from J, with 8 bases between. The CDR3 coding sequence is TGTGCCAGCAGTTTATCCACACCGTCTGGAAACACCATATATTTT. Translation: CASSLSTPSGNTIYF.

The CDR3 is CATSDFRGTSGSNADTQYF. The CDR3 region has the DNA TGTGCCACCAGTGATTTCCGCGGGACTAGCGGGAGTAATGCAGATACGCAGTATTTT. This chain links TRBV24-1 with TRBJ2-3; TRBD2 agrees at 14 bases. V dropped 1 base and J dropped 4; count of bases not matched to a gene: 9. In germline, CDR1 is KGHDR, CDR2 SFDVKD. The CDR3 sequence is 19 residues long.

This rearrangement joins TRBV3-1 (or the pseudogene TRBV3-2) to TRBJ2-3; D not resolved. The V gene lost 5 bases and the J gene lost 5 bases, with 5 bases spanning the gap. Germline-derived CDR1 and CDR2 are LGHDT and YNNKEL (reference sequence). The CDR3 spans 11 residues. The CDR3 nucleotides read TGTGCCAGCAGCTATCTAGATACGCAGTATTTT. Encoded protein: CASSYLDTQYF.

This clone was found once. V gene TRBV28 combines with J gene TRBJ1-5; TRBD1 matches 9 bases. Unmatched junction bases numbered 0, after V lost 6 bases and J lost 6 bases. CDR1 MDHEN and CDR2 SYDVKM come from the germline V gene. This CDR3 is 12 amino acids long. CDR3 sequence: CASRTGGQPQHF. The CDR3 region has the DNA TGTGCCAGCAGGACAGGGGGTCAGCCCCAGCATTTT.

The V gene is TRBV4-1, the J gene TRBJ2-7; TRBD2 agrees at 9 bases. After removal of 1 base from V and 4 bases from J, the junction contained 5 bases not matched to a gene. The germline CDR1 and CDR2 sequences are MGHRA and YSYEKL. There are 15 residues in the CDR3. The CDR3 is CASSQGAGGRYEQYF. The CDR3, as DNA: TGCGCCAGCAGCCAAGGTGCGGGAGGGAGGTACGAGCAGTACTTC.

The chain uses TRBV28 and TRBJ1-3; TRBD1 matches at 7 bases. J gave up 4 bases and V 1 base, and 13 bases lay outside the gene matches. This CDR3 contains 18 residues. The V gene's germline CDR1 is MDHEN and CDR2 SYDVKM. The CDR3 is CASSLFIGGAGSGNTIYF. The DNA for the CDR3 is TGTGCCAGCAGTTTATTCATAGGGGGCGCAGGGTCCGGAAACACCATATATTTT. Full variable domain (remainder filled in from reference TRBV28 and TRBJ1-3): DVKVTQSSRYLVKRTGEKVFLECVQDMDHENMFWYRQDPGLGLRLIYFSYDVKMKEKGDIPEGYSVSREKKERFSLILESASTNQTSMYLCASSLFIGGAGSGNTIYFGEGSWLTVV.

This chain connects TRBV28 to TRBJ1-3, with D perhaps TRBD1 (6 bases). This CDR3 spans 17 amino acids. V was trimmed by 3 bases and J by 2 bases, leaving 17 bases between them. Germline-derived CDR1 and CDR2 are MDHEN and SYDVKM. The CDR3 loop is CASSLGLGAQAGNTIYF. The CDR3 DNA sequence: TGTGCCAGCAGTTTGGGTTTGGGGGCGCAGGCTGGAAACACCATATATTTT.

The chain couples TRBV7-6 to TRBJ2-5; TRBD2 matches at 12 bases. Germline lookup yields CDR1 SGHVS and CDR2 FNYEAQ. The CDR3 is 16 amino acids. V was clipped by 1 base and J by 5 bases; unmatched bases: 5. The CDR3 coding sequence is TGTGCCAGCAGCTTAGGACTAGCGGGAGTTCGGGAGACCCAGTACTTC. Protein product: CASSLGLAGVRETQYF.

The V call is TRBV27, the J call TRBJ2-2, with D perhaps matching TRBD1 (7 bases). This CDR3 spans 17 amino acids. Germline V CDR1 and CDR2: MNHEY, SMNVEV (reference sequence). V was pared by 3 bases and J by 2 bases, with 16 bases between. The chain's CDR3 is CASSFARDRKNTGELFF. The DNA for the CDR3 is TGTGCCAGCAGTTTCGCGCGGGACAGAAAAAACACCGGGGAGCTGTTTTTT.

This clone was seen more than once but under ten times. The genes are TRBV7-3 and TRBJ2-2, with 8 nucleotides matching TRBD2. V shed 5 bases and J 2 bases; nucleotides not matched to a gene: 4. The germline CDR1 and CDR2 sequences are SGHTA and FQGTGA. The CDR3 consists of 15 residues. The CDR3 here is CASSRLAGNTGELFF. As DNA, the CDR3 is TGTGCCAGCAGCAGGCTAGCGGGTAACACCGGGGAGCTGTTTTTT. Using reference TRBV7-3 and TRBJ2-2 for the parts outside the CDR3, the full variable domain is GAGVSQTPSNKVTEKGKYVELRCDPISGHTALYWYRQSLGQGPEFLIYFQGTGAADDSGLPNDRFFAVRPEGSVSTLKIQRTERGDSAVYLCASSRLAGNTGELFFGEGSRLTVL.

The J gene is TRBJ1-4, the V gene TRBV7-2, with D unclear. The germline CDR1 and CDR2 sequences are SGHTA and FQGNSA. This CDR3 contains 14 residues. Trimming removed 5 bases at V and 5 bases at J, with 12 bases between. DNA of the CDR3: TGTGCCAGCAGCCGGACGGAGGAAAATGAAAAACTGTTTTTT. Protein product: CASSRTEENEKLFF.

The V gene is TRBV9, the J gene TRBJ2-1, with D uncertain. The germline gives CDR1 SGDLS, CDR2 YYNGEE. Trimming removed 0 bases at V and 0 bases at J, with 10 bases between. CDR3 length: 16 residues. CDR3 residues: CASSVAYPSSYNEQFF. In nucleotides, the CDR3 is TGTGCCAGCAGCGTAGCTTACCCGAGCTCCTACAATGAGCAGTTCTTC.

DNA for the CDR3: TGTGCCAGCAGGACGGACAAGGGATATCAGCCCCAGCATTTT. Translated, it gives CASRTDKGYQPQHF. The chain has TRBV28 and TRBJ1-5, with D possibly matching TRBD1 (5 bases). V was cut by 6 bases and J by 5 bases, with 14 bases left in between. This CDR3 is built from 14 residues. Germline lookup yields CDR1 MDHEN and CDR2 SYDVKM.

The chain joins TRBV12-3 or TRBV12-4 to TRBJ1-5, with D uncertain. CDR3 length: 13 residues. Trimming took 3 bases from V and 2 from J, leaving 5 bases between them. Here the CDR3 reads CASSFVGNQPQHF. The CDR3, as DNA: TGTGCCAGCAGTTTCGTTGGCAATCAGCCCCAGCATTTT.

This clone was recorded once. The chain is built from TRBV20-1 and TRBJ2-5; unclear D gene. CDR1 and CDR2 (germline): DFQATT, SNEGSKA (reference sequence). This CDR3 spans 11 amino acids. Trimming took off 7 bases at V and 2 bases at J, with 8 bases between the two ends. The CDR3 sequence: CSGGLQETQYF. The CDR3 region has the DNA TGCAGTGGTGGGCTTCAAGAGACCCAGTACTTC.

The chain links TRBV27 to TRBJ1-6; D is undetermined. This CDR3 contains 14 residues. CDR1 is MNHEY, CDR2 SMNVEV, per germline (reference sequence). V shed 6 bases and J shed 4 bases, with 10 bases lying between them. CDR3 residues: CASRTPAYNSPLHF. CDR3 DNA: TGTGCCAGCAGAACCCCTGCGTATAATTCACCCCTCCACTTT.

The chain has TRBV7-2 and TRBJ2-1; 13 bases agree with TRBD2. CDR3 size: 16 residues. Germline V gene data show CDR1 as SGHTA and CDR2 as FQGNSA. V was pared by 4 bases and J by 7 bases, with 7 bases of the junction left unmatched. The DNA of the CDR3 is TGTGCCAGCAGCTCGGGGCTACTAGCGGGAGGGAATGAGCAGTTCTTC. Protein sequence: CASSSGLLAGGNEQFF.